The clone carrying this T cell receptor (beta chain) was counted a few times. Its antigen is currently unknown. This sample is part of a study of post-analysis software for immune sequencing data. Notes on the study in general: For normalized Chao1 diversity, multiple sclerosis patients scored significantly lower than controls did. In patients, about 5 TRBV segments were more frequent than in controls, with TRBV5-6, TRBV5-1 and TRBV20-1 among them.

Prepared TCR beta cDNA libraries contained unique molecular identifiers. TCRdb reanalysed the PCR reads using MiXCR and keeps one entry per CDR3 protein. The sample has about 430,000 distinct CDR3 sequences; 35% to 45% are singletons. Germline V gene lookup returns CDR1 SQVTM and CDR2 ANQGSEA. The length of the CDR3 is 16 residues. Sequencing input: blood. This sequence was found in a girl aged 2 to 9 with multiple sclerosis. This chain uses TRBV29-1 with TRBJ2-5, with TRBD1 matching 10 bases. Near its end, the DNA agrees better with TRBJ2-7, so the J call may be wrong. CDR3 nucleotide sequence: TGCAGCGCTCTATCCACCCAGGGGGGACAGGGGTACGAGCAGTACTTC. Its protein product is CSALSTQGGQGYEQYF.